One and the same sample provided the 2 T cell receptor beta chains below, sequenced in a study of blood T cell repertoires in COVID-19. Only in-frame clones appear in the TCRdb table, and some are missing; sequencing was by immunoSEQ multiplex PCR. The table records roughly 95,000 clones, around 82% of them present only once. The sequenced material came from peripheral blood. The source is a man aged 50 to 60 with active or convalescent COVID-19.

The V gene is TRBV30, the J gene TRBJ1-4, with D uncertain. V was trimmed by 3 bases and J by 4 bases, leaving 6 bases between them. Germline V gene data show CDR1 as GTSNPN and CDR2 as SVGIG (reference sequence). The CDR3 covers 12 residues. The CDR3 coding sequence is TGTGCCTGGAGGAGGGATAATGAAAAACTGTTTTTT. Residues: CAWRRDNEKLFF.

The table lists this clone with a count of one. For the CDR3, the DNA is TGTGCCAGCAGTGGCCTGCGGGTATCCACTGAAGCTTTCTTT. Protein sequence: CASSGLRVSTEAFF. This chain uses TRBV25-1 with TRBJ1-1; D is uncertain. The ends were cut back, 4 bases at V and 4 bases at J, with 13 bases in the middle. The germline V gene has CDR1 MGHDK and CDR2 SYGVNS. The CDR3 is 14 amino acids.